A single TCR beta chain is shown here with its context. Its specificity is unknown. Germline lookup yields CDR1 MNHEY and CDR2 SMNVEV (reference sequence). The CDR3 sequence is 17 residues long. The V gene lost 0 bases and the J gene lost 0 bases, with 15 bases spanning the gap. This entry is derived from a study of cytomegalovirus exposure and HLA in healthy donors. Across the study: A later analysis reported the same platform for the roughly 120 validation repertoires and the roughly 700 first-cohort repertoires.

Clones were read by immunoSEQ multiplex PCR, and TCRdb kept only the in-frame ones, dropping some. The sample lists about 98,000 clones; approximately 90% were seen once. General study results and limits: CMV antigen specificity was confirmed in vitro for a few CMV-associated chains. Most TCR sequences showed up rarely, but some public TCRs showed up in many donors.

This TCR came from a woman younger than 45 in good health and CMV-seronegative. This sequence joins TRBV27 and TRBJ2-7; TRBD2 is a possible D gene (6 bases). Sequenced sample: PBMCs. The CDR3 sequence: CASSLSGFRRDSYEQYF. The DNA for the CDR3 is TGTGCCAGCAGTTTATCGGGTTTTCGGCGGGACTCCTACGAGCAGTACTTC.